One and the same sample provided the 8 T cell receptor beta chains below, sequenced in a study of PD-1 blockade in classical Hodgkin lymphoma. The method was immunoSEQ multiplex PCR; TCRdb's version includes in-frame clones alone and lacks a portion of them. The sample lists roughly 92,000 clones; just under 95% were seen once. Every one of the patients relapsed after autologous stem cell transplantation (brentuximab vedotin exposure was variable). The specimen comprised peripheral blood mononuclear cells (PBMCs), sampled at baseline. Receptors were obtained from a human donor with classical Hodgkin lymphoma.

The V and J genes are TRBV6-1 and TRBJ1-2; 11 positions match TRBD1. After removal of 6 bases from V and 12 bases from J, the junction contained 6 bases not matched to a gene. Germline V gene lookup returns CDR1 MNHNS and CDR2 SASEGT. The CDR3 is 12 amino acids. The CDR3 loop reads CASRRDRGDNTF. The CDR3 coding sequence is TGTGCCAGCAGGCGGGACAGGGGGGATAACACCTTC.

This clone was observed once. The junction and the germline gene differ at one end; a read error may be behind it. J is TRBJ1-4 and V is TRBV28; possibly TRBD1 for D (5 bases). The CDR3 has 16 amino acids. Per germline, CDR1 MDHEN and CDR2 SYDVKM. The CDR3 spells CASRQRPTVRNGKLFF. The CDR3 DNA sequence: TGTGCCAGCAGACAACGCCCGACAGTTCGGAATGGAAAACTGTTTTTT.

This rearrangement joins TRBV13 to TRBJ1-1; TRBD1 aligns across 7 bases. CDR1 and CDR2 (germline): PRHDT, FYEKMQ (reference sequence). The trim removed 5 bases at V and 5 bases at J, leaving 8 bases unmatched. The CDR3 covers 14 residues. The CDR3 sequence is CASSNDRVETEAFF. The CDR3 DNA reads as TGTGCCAGCAGCAACGACAGGGTTGAGACTGAAGCTTTCTTT.

V is TRBV30 and J is TRBJ1-5; D unclear. This CDR3 contains 15 residues. The germline V gene has CDR1 GTSNPN and CDR2 SVGIG (reference sequence). V lost 2 bases, J lost 4 bases, and 15 bases lay in between. The CDR3 loop reads CAWSLGPVRNQPQHF. Here the CDR3 DNA reads TGTGCCTGGAGTCTGGGCCCGGTCCGGAATCAGCCCCAGCATTTT. The full variable domain, completed using reference TRBV30 and TRBJ1-5, is SQTIHQWPATLVQPVGSPLSLECTVEGTSNPNLYWYRQAAGRGLQLLFYSVGIGQISSEVPQNLSASRPQDRQFILSSKKLLLSDSGFYLCAWSLGPVRNQPQHFGDGTRLSIL.

The rearrangement links TRBV19 to TRBJ2-7; TRBD1 is a possible D gene (5 bases). CDR3 length: 12 residues. The germline V gene encodes CDR1 LNHDA and CDR2 SQIVND (reference sequence). The V end was cut by 4 bases, the J end by 5 bases, with 9 bases between. The DNA of the CDR3 is TGTGCCAGTAGTACCAGGGTTGACGAGCAGTACTTC. Protein product: CASSTRVDEQYF.

The chain carries TRBV28 and TRBJ1-5; 10 nucleotides agree with TRBD1. V shed 8 bases and J 1 base; nucleotides not matched to a gene: 8. CDR1 is MDHEN, CDR2 SYDVKM, per germline. This CDR3 is 16 amino acids long. The CDR3 sequence is CASLRDRGRSNQPQHF. The CDR3 nucleotides read TGTGCCAGCCTCCGGGACAGGGGACGGAGCAATCAGCCCCAGCATTTT.

The chain is built from TRBV15 and TRBJ1-4; 8 nucleotides line up with TRBD1. The V and J ends lost 2 bases and 4 bases, in that order; junction bases with no gene match: 3. The CDR3 has 15 amino acids. CDR1 and CDR2 from the germline V gene are LNHNV and YYDKDF (reference sequence). The CDR3 DNA follows: TGTGCCACCAGCAGATACGACAGGGGTAATGAAAAACTGTTTTTT. This gives the protein CATSRYDRGNEKLFF.

This clone was counted only a few times. This chain connects TRBV30 to TRBJ1-2; D is unclear. The V and J ends lost 4 bases and 4 bases respectively, with 19 bases between them. This CDR3 contains 15 residues. CDR1 and CDR2 (germline): GTSNPN, SVGIG (reference sequence). In nucleotides, the CDR3 is TGTGCCTGGACTACCCTATTGGTCCCTGGCTATGGCTACACCTTC. Amino acid sequence: CAWTTLLVPGYGYTF.